A single sample gave rise to the 25 T cell receptor beta chains below, sequenced in a study of cytotoxic CD8 clonotypes in ibrutinib-treated CLL. Assay used: immunoSEQ multiplex PCR; TCRdb lists only in-frame clones, some missing. The data show about 140,000 clones, around 77% seen once. Sequencing was performed on PBMCs, taken after 12 months of ibrutinib treatment. These receptors originate from a human donor with chronic lymphocytic leukemia.

This clone was seen only once. The chain recombines TRBV27 with TRBJ2-1; TRBD2 agrees at 8 bases. J lost 2 bases, V lost 3 bases, and 12 bases had no gene match. The CDR3 sequence is 18 residues long. CDR1 and CDR2 (germline): MNHEY, SMNVEV (reference sequence). The CDR3 bases are TGTGCCAGCAGTTTGGGGCTAGCGGGCGTCGGAACCTACAATGAGCAGTTCTTC. Translation: CASSLGLAGVGTYNEQFF.

This clone was found once. The rearrangement joins TRBV7-3 to TRBJ2-7; tentatively, D is TRBD1 (6 bases). The germline V gene encodes CDR1 SGHTA and CDR2 FQGTGA. Trimming took off 2 bases at V and 4 bases at J, with 9 bases between the two ends. The length of the CDR3 is 13 residues. CDR3: CASSLGTGYEQYF. CDR3 nucleotide sequence: TGTGCCAGCAGCTTAGGCACAGGGTACGAGCAGTACTTC.

The chain uses TRBV7-3 and TRBJ2-7; D not certain. From germline, CDR1 is SGHTA and CDR2 FQGTGA. This CDR3 spans 14 amino acids. With 5 bases removed from V and 0 bases from J, the gap between germline ends came to 11 bases. The CDR3 sequence: CASSRDQSSYEQYF. CDR3 nucleotides: TGTGCCAGCAGCCGAGACCAAAGCTCCTACGAGCAGTACTTC.

This chain links TRBV28 with TRBJ1-6, with unresolved D. The V gene lost 4 bases and the J gene lost 8 bases, with 6 bases spanning the gap. This CDR3 has 12 amino acids. The V gene's germline CDR1 is MDHEN and CDR2 SYDVKM. Here the CDR3 reads CASSSGYSPLHF. The CDR3, as DNA: TGTGCCAGCAGTTCGGGCTATTCACCCCTCCACTTT. The full variable domain, completed using reference TRBV28 and TRBJ1-6, is DVKVTQSSRYLVKRTGEKVFLECVQDMDHENMFWYRQDPGLGLRLIYFSYDVKMKEKGDIPEGYSVSREKKERFSLILESASTNQTSMYLCASSSGYSPLHFGNGTRLTVT.

Written as DNA, the CDR3 is TGTGCCAGCAGCTCTTGGGACAGGGAACACGGGGAGCTGTTTTTT. It is translated as CASSSWDREHGELFF. The chain combines TRBV11-3 with TRBJ2-2, with TRBD1 matching over 9 bases. The V gene end was trimmed by 4 bases and the J gene end by 7 bases; junction bases not matched to a gene: 7. CDR1 and CDR2 from the germline V gene are SGHNT and YENEEA. This CDR3 has 15 amino acids. The full variable domain, with the rest looked up from reference TRBV11-3 and TRBJ2-2, is EAGVVQSPRYKIIEKKQPVAFWCNPISGHNTLYWYLQNLGQGPELLIRYENEEAVDDSQLPKDRFSAERLKGVDSTLKIQPAELGDSAVYLCASSSWDREHGELFFGEGSRLTVL.

This clone was picked up one time. V usage is TRBV4-1 and J usage is TRBJ2-7; 13 nucleotides match TRBD2. CDR3 length: 19 amino acids. The germline V gene encodes CDR1 MGHRA and CDR2 YSYEKL. V shed 4 bases and J 0 bases; nucleotides not matched to a gene: 12. CDR3 protein: CASSPWTSGSGPRSYEQYF. CDR3 DNA sequence: TGCGCCAGCAGCCCCTGGACTAGCGGGAGCGGGCCCCGCTCCTACGAGCAGTACTTC.

This clone showed up just a few times. This sequence joins TRBV6-5 and TRBJ2-1, with D possibly matching TRBD2 (6 bases). Trimming shortened V by 6 bases and J by 4 bases, and 16 bases separated the two germline ends. The germline gives CDR1 MNHEY, CDR2 SVGAGI. The length of the CDR3 is 15 residues. CDR3 amino acids: CASSLRDWMYNEQFF. Written as DNA, the CDR3 is TGTGCCAGCAGCCTCCGGGACTGGATGTACAATGAGCAGTTCTTC.

The CDR3 coding sequence is TGTGCCAGCAGCTTAGCGGGAGTTGGGACAGATACGCAGTATTTT. This translates into CASSLAGVGTDTQYF. The rearrangement links TRBV7-2 to TRBJ2-3; a possible D gene is TRBD2 (5 bases). The CDR3 extends over 15 amino acids. V was pared by 0 bases and J by 3 bases, with 10 bases between. Germline V gives CDR1 SGHTA, CDR2 FQGNSA.

V is TRBV7-9 and J is TRBJ1-4; no clear D gene. V lost 5 bases to trimming and J lost 0 bases, with 13 bases between them. This CDR3 has 16 amino acids. Per the germline V gene, CDR1 is SEHNR and CDR2 is FQNEAQ (reference sequence). The CDR3 nucleotides are TGTGCCAGCAGCGGGATGAGCCTGGCAACTAATGAAAAACTGTTTTTT. Translating it yields CASSGMSLATNEKLFF.

The CDR3 sequence: CATESGQSTDTQYF. CDR3 nucleotide sequence: TGTGCCACCGAATCGGGACAGAGCACAGATACGCAGTATTTT. This chain connects TRBV2 to TRBJ2-3; 7 bases line up with TRBD1. The trim removed 10 bases at V and 0 bases at J, leaving 7 bases unmatched. This CDR3 comprises 14 residues. Per germline, CDR1 SNHLY and CDR2 FYNNEI.

This chain connects TRBV29-1 to TRBJ1-2; D is ambiguous. CDR1 is SQVTM and CDR2 is ANQGSEA in the germline V gene. V was clipped by 8 bases and J by 3 bases, with 13 bases between them. The CDR3 is made up of 12 amino acids. The DNA of the CDR3 is TGCAGCTCCCGAGTCGGGGACTATGGCTACACCTTC. Its translation is CSSRVGDYGYTF.

This rearrangement joins TRBV13 to TRBJ2-5; 7 bases are a match to TRBD1. Germline V gene lookup returns CDR1 PRHDT and CDR2 FYEKMQ (reference sequence). V lost 9 bases to trimming and J lost 6 bases; unmatched junction nucleotides: 7. The CDR3 consists of 12 residues. The CDR3 is CASLDRAKTQYF. The CDR3 coding sequence is TGTGCCAGTCTCGACAGGGCGAAGACCCAGTACTTC.

The chain has TRBV19 and TRBJ2-7; D call uncertain. This CDR3 has 15 residues. In germline, CDR1 is LNHDA, CDR2 SQIVND (reference sequence). The V end lost 3 bases, the J end lost 0 bases, and 12 bases lay between the germline ends. The CDR3 bases are TGTGCCAGTAGTATTGAGTGGGGAAGCTCCTACGAGCAGTACTTC. Protein: CASSIEWGSSYEQYF. Using reference TRBV19 and TRBJ2-7 for the parts outside the CDR3, the full variable domain is DGGITQSPKYLFRKEGQNVTLSCEQNLNHDAMYWYRQDPGQGLRLIYYSQIVNDFQKGDIAEGYSVSREKKESFPLTVTSAQKNPTAFYLCASSIEWGSSYEQYFGPGTRLTVT.

This clone was seen a handful of times. The rearrangement uses TRBV5-6 and TRBJ1-2; 7 bases align to TRBD1. Per germline, CDR1 SGHDT and CDR2 YYEEEE. With 4 bases clipped from V and 5 bases from J, the junction kept 5 bases outside the gene matches. The CDR3 consists of 13 residues. The CDR3 DNA sequence: TGTGCCAGCAGCACAGGGGCGAAGTATGGCTACACCTTC. Translation gives CASSTGAKYGYTF.

The V call is TRBV6-5, the J call TRBJ1-1; 7 nucleotides agree with TRBD1. With V trimmed by 8 bases and J by 5 bases, 8 bases remained unmatched. The CDR3 covers 13 residues. The germline V gene encodes CDR1 MNHEY and CDR2 SVGAGI. The CDR3 sequence is CASSNRGGTEAFF. DNA of the CDR3: TGTGCCAGCTCGAACAGGGGAGGTACTGAAGCTTTCTTT.

The V gene is TRBV12-5, the J gene TRBJ2-3; possibly TRBD1 or TRBD2 for D (5 bases each). The V end was cut by 3 bases, the J end by 3 bases, with 19 bases between. This CDR3 has 17 amino acids. Germline-derived CDR1 and CDR2 are LGHNT and FRNRAP. CDR3 DNA sequence: TGTGCTAGTGGTTTTACCCCTGGAAGAGGGGAGACAGATACGCAGTATTTT. Encoded protein: CASGFTPGRGETDTQYF. The full variable domain, with the rest looked up from reference TRBV12-5 and TRBJ2-3, is DARVTQTPRHKVTEMGQEVTMRCQPILGHNTVFWYRQTMMQGLELLAYFRNRAPLDDSGMPKDRFSAEMPDATLATLKIQPSEPRDSAVYFCASGFTPGRGETDTQYFGPGTRLTVL.

The J gene is TRBJ2-2, the V gene TRBV2; D gene unclear. The CDR3 has 12 amino acids. Germline loops: CDR1 SNHLY, CDR2 FYNNEI. Trimming removed 6 bases from V and 2 bases from J, with 4 bases in between. This CDR3 is CASRPNTGELFF. The DNA of the CDR3 is TGTGCCAGCAGGCCAAACACCGGGGAGCTGTTTTTT.

The genes are TRBV12-5 and TRBJ1-5, with D possibly TRBD1 on 6 matching bases. The CDR3 length is 13 residues. Germline CDR1 is LGHNT and CDR2 is FRNRAP. V dropped 6 bases and J dropped 7 bases, with 13 bases sitting between them. The chain's CDR3 is CASGGAGKQPQHF. DNA of the CDR3: TGTGCTAGTGGGGGGGCAGGGAAACAGCCCCAGCATTTT. Looking up the rest from reference TRBV12-5 and TRBJ1-5 gives the full variable domain: DARVTQTPRHKVTEMGQEVTMRCQPILGHNTVFWYRQTMMQGLELLAYFRNRAPLDDSGMPKDRFSAEMPDATLATLKIQPSEPRDSAVYFCASGGAGKQPQHFGDGTRLSIL.

The chain links TRBV14 to TRBJ2-3; 10 positions match TRBD1. This CDR3 contains 16 residues. Germline assignment: CDR1 SGHDN and CDR2 FVKESK. Germline trimming cut 6 bases from V and 5 bases from J; bases unmatched to any gene: 11. In DNA form, the CDR3 reads TGTGCCAGCAGTTCAACGCCGGGACAGGGGAAAGATACGCAGTATTTT. The encoded protein is CASSSTPGQGKDTQYF.

CDR3 nucleotide sequence: TGTGCCAGCAGCTTTGGCAGGCACTCGGGTCCCTGGGGATACGAGCAGTACTTC. Translated, it gives CASSFGRHSGPWGYEQYF. V gene TRBV7-8 combines with J gene TRBJ2-7; D unclear. V was cut by 3 bases and J by 4 bases, with 25 bases left in between. Germline V gene data show CDR1 as SGHVS and CDR2 as FQNEAQ. The CDR3 totals 18 residues.

This chain uses TRBV9 with TRBJ2-7; 9 nucleotides line up with TRBD2. CDR1 SGDLS and CDR2 YYNGEE come from the germline V gene. The junction had 5 bases not matched to a gene; V was cut back by 0 bases and J by 4 bases. The CDR3 is made up of 15 amino acids. The CDR3 loop reads CASSVGREGIYEQYF. The DNA of the CDR3 is TGTGCCAGCAGCGTAGGGCGGGAGGGCATTTACGAGCAGTACTTC.

V usage is TRBV7-9 and J usage is TRBJ2-7; 8 bases align to TRBD1. CDR3 size: 14 residues. V gave up 3 bases and J gave up 2 bases; unmatched junction bases: 3. Germline V gene sequence: CDR1 SEHNR, CDR2 FQNEAQ (reference sequence). The CDR3 bases are TGTGCCAGCAGCTTCGGACAGGGTACCTACGAGCAGTACTTC. Translated, it gives CASSFGQGTYEQYF.

The chain joins TRBV7-9 to TRBJ2-1; tentatively, D is TRBD1 or TRBD2 (5 bases each). The CDR3 sequence is 12 residues long. Germline V lookup: CDR1 SEHNR, CDR2 FQNEAQ (reference sequence). V lost 5 bases, J lost 16 bases, and 18 bases lay in between. The CDR3 nucleotides are TGTGCCAGCAGCCCCCGGGGCGGCTTCCTATTCTTC. This translates into CASSPRGGFLFF.

On this clone itself: One end of the junction varies from germline; a read error may be responsible. V and J are TRBV6-1 and TRBJ2-7; D unresolved. CDR1 is MNHNS and CDR2 is SASEGT in the germline V gene. The CDR3 is 13 residues long. CDR3 nucleotides: TGTGCCAGCAGTGAGGCTACAAATCAAAATCTGGGCTTC. Translated: CASSEATNQNLGF.

The chain recombines TRBV7-8 with TRBJ2-2; 8 nucleotides match TRBD2. Unmatched junction bases numbered 5, after V lost 2 bases and J lost 9 bases. Germline CDR1 reads SGHVS; CDR2 reads FQNEAQ. The CDR3 totals 14 residues. The CDR3 reads CASSLKAGGRELFF. The CDR3 DNA reads as TGTGCCAGCAGCTTAAAGGCGGGGGGTAGGGAGCTGTTTTTT.